This T cell receptor beta chain was observed in a study of CXCR3-negative and CXCR3-positive naive CD8 T cells. TRB cDNA libraries were made by UMI-labeled 5' RACE. Each CDR3 protein gets one entry in TCRdb, which reprocessed the 5' RACE reads and gives no DNA. The listing contains 45,000 to 60,000 distinct CDR3 sequences. The CDR3 sequence is 15 residues long. This TCR was sampled from a human donor in good health. Some clones in this sample may be carry-over from other donors' samples. What was sequenced was naive CXCR3- CD8+ T cells from blood. Subset defined: CD45RO-CCR7+CD27+CD95- naive CD8+ T cells lacking CXCR3 (TNR3-). This chain joins TRBV12-3 or TRBV12-4 and TRBJ2-7; the TCRdb D gene call, TRBD1, has no DNA to confirm it. The CDR3 sequence: CASSPYRVESYEQYF.